This T cell receptor beta chain was found in a study of CD8 T cells in ankylosing spondylitis. Study results and caveats: CD8+ cells made up the disease-linked clones, which were relatively rare in peripheral blood. A motif of 7 or 8 highly homologous TCR beta variants was seen as apparently characteristic of ankylosing spondylitis blood.

This CDR3 contains 15 residues. Germline-derived CDR1 and CDR2 are MDHEN and SYDVKM. V lost 4 bases and J lost 5, with 17 bases in between. About this clonotype: What it binds is not known.

TCRdb independently ran MiXCR on the 5' RACE reads; one entry per CDR3 protein. The table records some 700,000 distinct CDR3 sequences, around 17% of them present only once. The source is a male donor with ankylosing spondylitis. Material for sequencing was blood, either unsorted or a sorted T cell fraction (not recorded which). This sequence joins TRBV28 and TRBJ1-2; D possibly corresponds to TRBD1 (6 bases). The CDR3 DNA sequence: TGTGCCAGCAGTTCCCCCCGAGGGGGGGAATATGGCTACACCTTC. Protein product: CASSSPRGGEYGYTF.